This TCR beta chain stems from a study of T cells in Graves' hyperthyroidism and ophthalmopathy. Germline-derived CDR1 and CDR2 are LNHNV and YYDKDF (reference sequence). There are 13 residues in the CDR3. Trimming stripped 3 bases from V and 4 bases from J, with 9 bases between. This clonotype was recorded many times. Its antigen is still unknown. The investigators amplified TCR beta CDR3 regions from RNA transcripts. The HTBI set primed first-round TCR CDR3 RT-PCR. TCRdb reanalysed the multiplex PCR reads using MiXCR and keeps one entry per CDR3 protein. The sample lists 550,000 to 800,000 distinct CDR3 sequences, about a sixth occurring once. General study results and limits: Researchers found most expanded thyroid clonotypes above 0.001 in blood as well.

For the diagnoses, clinical symptoms, serum thyroxine and TRAb, thyroid ultrasound and orbital computed tomography were used. Sequenced sample: blood. The V gene is TRBV15, the J gene TRBJ1-1; weak D call: TRBD1 (5 bases). The receptor's source is a man younger than 35 with Graves' hyperthyroidism. The CDR3 DNA sequence: TGTGCCACCAGCAGTCCCCAGGGCACTGAAGCTTTCTTT. Translated, it gives CATSSPQGTEAFF. The full variable domain, its missing parts supplied by reference TRBV15 and TRBJ1-1, is DAMVIQNPRYQVTQFGKPVTLSCSQTLNHNVMYWYQQKSSQAPKLLFHYYDKDFNNEADTPDNFQSRRPNTSFCFLDIRSPGLGDTAMYLCATSSPQGTEAFFGQGTRLTVV.